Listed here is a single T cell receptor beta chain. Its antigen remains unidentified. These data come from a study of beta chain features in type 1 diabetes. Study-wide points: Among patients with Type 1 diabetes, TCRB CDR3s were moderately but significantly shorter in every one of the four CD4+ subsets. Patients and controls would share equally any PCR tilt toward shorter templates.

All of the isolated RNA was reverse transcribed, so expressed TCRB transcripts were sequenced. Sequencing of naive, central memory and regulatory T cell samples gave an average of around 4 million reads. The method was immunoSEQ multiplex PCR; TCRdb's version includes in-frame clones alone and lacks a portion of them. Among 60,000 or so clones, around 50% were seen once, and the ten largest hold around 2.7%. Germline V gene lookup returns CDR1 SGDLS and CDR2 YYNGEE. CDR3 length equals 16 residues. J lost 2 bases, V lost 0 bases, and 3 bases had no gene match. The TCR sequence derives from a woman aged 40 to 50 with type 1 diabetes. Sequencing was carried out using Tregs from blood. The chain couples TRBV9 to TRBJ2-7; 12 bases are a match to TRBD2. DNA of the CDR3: TGTGCCAGCAGCGTAGGGCTAGCGGGGGGGCCCTACGAGCAGTACTTC. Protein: CASSVGLAGGPYEQYF.